The 17 T cell receptor beta chains listed next were all sequenced from one sample in a study of blood T cells in healthy people across ages. Sample-barcoded 5' priming and a J-beta primer mix drove a second PCR of 7 to 11 cycles. Using its own MiXCR run on the 5' RACE reads, TCRdb lists one record per CDR3 protein. The sample lists some 1,500,000 distinct CDR3 sequences; roughly two fifths were seen once. Sample: blood. These receptors were obtained from a woman between 18 and 29 years old in good health.

This clonotype appeared a few times. The rearrangement uses TRBV4-3 and TRBJ2-3; D unclear. CDR1 is LGHNA, CDR2 YSLEER, per germline. This CDR3 comprises 14 residues. Deletions cut 0 bases from V and 3 bases from J, with 7 bases between. The CDR3 loop reads CASSQDIRTDTQYF. Written as DNA, the CDR3 is TGCGCCAGCAGCCAAGACATCCGGACAGATACGCAGTATTTT.

J is TRBJ1-6 and V is TRBV12-5; TRBD1 aligns across 8 bases. V lost 6 bases, J lost 13 bases, and 8 bases stayed unmatched. The length of the CDR3 is 13 residues. Germline CDR1 and CDR2: LGHNT and FRNRAP. The CDR3: CASGRDRPDPLHF. Here the CDR3 DNA reads TGTGCTAGTGGACGGGACAGGCCCGATCCCCTCCACTTT.

V is TRBV7-2 and J is TRBJ1-4; 9 bases map to TRBD1. Trimming took 5 bases from V and 4 from J; bases not matched to a gene: 14. Per the germline V gene, CDR1 is SGHTA and CDR2 is FQGNSA. The CDR3 is 18 residues long. The CDR3 bases are TGTGCCAGCAGCCCCTCGGGGACAGGGATCTATGATAATGAAAAACTGTTTTTT. This gives the protein CASSPSGTGIYDNEKLFF. Full variable domain (outside the CDR3, taken from reference TRBV7-2 and TRBJ1-4): GAGVSQSPSNKVTEKGKDVELRCDPISGHTALYWYRQSLGQGLEFLIYFQGNSAPDKSGLPSDRFSAERTGGSVSTLTIQRTQQEDSAVYLCASSPSGTGIYDNEKLFFGSGTQLSVL.

This chain uses TRBV5-1 with TRBJ1-1, with no clear D. This CDR3 comprises 13 residues. Germline V CDR1 and CDR2: SGHRS, YFSETQ. V gave up 6 bases and J gave up 1 base, with 10 bases separating them. CDR3 loop: CASMVHGNTEAFF. The CDR3 coding sequence is TGCGCCAGCATGGTACACGGGAACACTGAAGCTTTCTTT.

A few counts support this clonotype. The gene calls are TRBV7-9 and TRBJ2-1, with 8 bases matching TRBD2. In germline, CDR1 is SEHNR, CDR2 FQNEAQ (reference sequence). CDR3 length: 12 residues. V was clipped by 5 bases and J by 10 bases; unmatched bases: 4. The CDR3 region has the DNA TGTGCCAGCAGCGGTAGCGGGAAAGAGCAGTTCTTC. Protein: CASSGSGKEQFF.

The chain's CDR3 is CSVEGREGRDEQYF. CDR3 DNA sequence: TGCAGCGTTGAAGGGCGGGAGGGCCGCGATGAGCAGTACTTC. The V and J genes are TRBV29-1 and TRBJ2-7; 9 nucleotides match TRBD2. This CDR3 spans 14 amino acids. Germline V CDR1 and CDR2: SQVTM, ANQGSEA. V trimming: 1 base; J trimming: 7 bases; junction bases outside the gene matches: 8.

This chain links TRBV9 with TRBJ1-5; D is unresolved. The CDR3 has 15 residues. In germline, CDR1 is SGDLS, CDR2 YYNGEE. V lost 0 bases and J 3 bases, leaving 10 bases between the germline ends. CDR3 sequence reads: CASSVDFSPNQPQHF. DNA of the CDR3: TGTGCCAGCAGCGTAGACTTCTCACCCAATCAGCCCCAGCATTTT.

This chain connects TRBV12-3 or TRBV12-4 to TRBJ2-5; D perhaps matches TRBD2 (5 bases). CDR3 length: 13 residues. V was cut by 5 bases and J by 5 bases, with 12 bases left in between. As DNA, the CDR3 is TGTGCCAGCAGTCAATACACGGGGGAGACCCAGTACTTC. This translates into CASSQYTGETQYF.

The V call is TRBV5-1, the J call TRBJ1-2; D uncertain. V was trimmed by 0 bases and J by 4 bases, leaving 10 bases between them. Germline CDR1 SGHRS, CDR2 YFSETQ. This CDR3 spans 14 amino acids. The CDR3 reads CASSLEPAGYGYTF. The CDR3 DNA reads as TGCGCCAGCAGCTTGGAACCAGCAGGCTATGGCTACACCTTC. The full variable domain, rest sourced from reference TRBV5-1 and TRBJ1-2, is KAGVTQTPRYLIKTRGQQVTLSCSPISGHRSVSWYQQTPGQGLQFLFEYFSETQRNKGNFPGRFSGRQFSNSRSEMNVSTLELGDSALYLCASSLEPAGYGYTFGSGTRLTVV.

V usage is TRBV28 and J usage is TRBJ2-7; D may match TRBD1 or TRBD2 (5 bases each). The CDR3 length is 14 residues. Trimming removed 5 bases at V and 5 bases at J, with 16 bases between. CDR1 MDHEN and CDR2 SYDVKM come from the germline V gene. The CDR3 coding sequence is TGTGCCAGCAGTCCGGGACGCCCTCCCCACGAGCAGTACTTC. This codes for CASSPGRPPHEQYF.

In the case of this clonotype: At one boundary the junction diverges from the germline segment, which might be a read error. J is TRBJ2-5 and V is TRBV7-7; D is perhaps TRBD1 or TRBD2 (5 bases each). This CDR3 has 14 residues. Germline V CDR1 and CDR2: SSHAT, FNYEAQ (reference sequence). The CDR3 sequence: CASSLVPGTGEQYF. The CDR3 region has the DNA TGTGCTAGCAGCTTAGTGCCAGGGACCGGTGAGCAGTACTTC.

V usage is TRBV12-3 or TRBV12-4 and J usage is TRBJ2-3; D is unclear. V lost 3 bases and J lost 3, with 10 bases in between. The CDR3 sequence is 14 residues long. CDR3 sequence reads: CASSFGVRTDTQYF. CDR3 nucleotide sequence: TGTGCCAGCAGTTTCGGAGTTAGGACAGATACGCAGTATTTT.

The chain employs TRBV4-1 and TRBJ2-7; D gene unclear. V lost 5 bases and J lost 3, with 14 bases in between. Germline V gene lookup returns CDR1 MGHRA and CDR2 YSYEKL. CDR3 length: 14 residues. CDR3 in amino acids: CASSSVHEDYEQYF. The CDR3 DNA follows: TGCGCCAGCAGCTCTGTCCATGAGGACTACGAGCAGTACTTC.

This chain links TRBV12-5 with TRBJ1-1, with D tentatively TRBD1 (6 bases). Germline CDR1 is LGHNT and CDR2 is FRNRAP. The CDR3 loop spans 16 amino acids. V dropped 4 bases and J dropped 1 base, with 16 bases sitting between them. In DNA form, the CDR3 reads TGTGCTAGTGGTTCCAGACAGGCGGGGAGGAACACTGAAGCTTTCTTT. Protein sequence: CASGSRQAGRNTEAFF.

The genes are TRBV29-1 and TRBJ2-2, with D tentatively TRBD2 (5 bases). The V and J ends lost 2 bases and 6 bases respectively, with 10 bases between them. In germline, CDR1 is SQVTM, CDR2 ANQGSEA. The CDR3 is 13 amino acids. CDR3: CSVERGSAGELFF. DNA for the CDR3: TGCAGCGTTGAACGGGGATCGGCCGGGGAGCTGTTTTTT.

The chain links TRBV12-3 or TRBV12-4 to TRBJ2-1, with TRBD2 identical over 12 bases. The V and J ends lost 5 bases and 3 bases, in that order; junction bases with no gene match: 5. This CDR3 has 16 residues. This CDR3 reads CASSPWTSGVYNEQFF. CDR3 sequence (DNA): TGTGCCAGCAGTCCTTGGACTAGCGGGGTCTACAATGAGCAGTTCTTC.

The V call is TRBV20-1, the J call TRBJ1-2; D is unresolved. Trimming left V 1 base short and J 0 bases short, with 9 bases between. This CDR3 comprises 14 residues. Germline V CDR1 and CDR2: DFQATT, SNEGSKA (reference sequence). The DNA for the CDR3 is TGCAGTGCTAGAGTACAGCCCGCTAACTATGGCTACACCTTC. Its protein is CSARVQPANYGYTF.